This T cell receptor (beta chain) was identified in a study of T cell responses to AZD1222 COVID-19 vaccine. Overall study findings and caveats: Females made up more of the donors, who were largely white British, and clonal diversity may have come out too low. Repertoire collection took place solely once the T cell response had peaked. Spike-specific TCR depth and breadth grew after two AZD1222 doses.

Data came from immunoSEQ multiplex PCR; TCRdb stores just in-frame clones and leaves some out. The data contain fewer than 150,000 clones, 88% of them singletons. Details on this clone: Its cognate antigen is unknown.

Germline V lookup: CDR1 SGDLS, CDR2 YYNGEE. The CDR3 sequence is 15 residues long. V was cut by 0 bases and J by 0 bases, with 7 bases left in between. Sequenced material: peripheral blood, taken 28 days after the second AZD1222 dose. This receptor was obtained from an adult who received the AZD1222 COVID-19 vaccine. The chain joins TRBV9 to TRBJ2-1; D unresolved. Written as DNA, the CDR3 is TGTGCCAGCAGCGTAGTAGGTCGCTCCTACAATGAGCAGTTCTTC. This gives the protein CASSVVGRSYNEQFF.